One and the same sample provided the 5 T cell receptor beta chains below, sequenced in a study of CD8 T cells in ankylosing spondylitis (dated by TCRdb to the late 2010s). To prepare the library, 5' RACE was applied. The instrument was an Illumina HiSeq 2500. TCRdb cleaned the public reads at Q25 with fastp, built clones with MiXCR and kept in-frame beta chains. Rows with one shared CDR3 protein collapse into an entry with the most common genes and DNA. In all, the sample holds roughly 450,000 distinct CDR3 sequences, and roughly 25% of those were seen once. The ten largest clones capture 0.89% of the sample. Study-wide conclusions, independent of this receptor: A TCR beta motif made up of several highly homologous amino acid variants appeared to be characteristic of blood from ankylosing spondylitis patients.

No antigen is known for these receptors. Sequencing was done on a sample of blood, either unsorted or a sorted T cell fraction (not recorded which). These receptor sequences come from a male donor with ankylosing spondylitis.

V gene TRBV6-5 combines with J gene TRBJ2-1, with D uncertain. Looked up from germline, CDR1 is MNHEY and CDR2 is SVGAGI. V lost 0 bases and J lost 0, with 9 bases in between. The CDR3 runs 16 residues. The CDR3 region is CASSYSGRSSYNEQFF. The DNA of the CDR3 is TGTGCCAGCAGTTACTCAGGGCGGAGCTCCTACAATGAGCAGTTCTTC.

This chain joins TRBV7-9 and TRBJ1-2; no definite D call. Trimming pared 5 bases from V and 2 bases from J, leaving 15 bases between. The CDR3 runs 15 residues. Germline V CDR1 and CDR2: SEHNR, FQNEAQ (reference sequence). As DNA, the CDR3 is TGTGCCAGCAGCCCCCTCTTTCCCCTAAACTATGGCTACACCTTC. Translating it yields CASSPLFPLNYGYTF.

The V call is TRBV20-1, the J call TRBJ2-7, with 10 positions matching TRBD2. CDR1 and CDR2 from the germline V gene are DFQATT and SNEGSKA (reference sequence). The CDR3 has 15 residues. V lost 1 base and J lost 4; bases outside the gene matches: 7. CDR3 sequence (DNA): TGCAGTGCTAGAGGCCCTAGCGGGAGTCGGTACGAGCAGTACTTC. As protein: CSARGPSGSRYEQYF.

The chain uses TRBV4-1 and TRBJ2-3; D is ambiguous. V was pared by 0 bases and J by 4 bases, with 11 bases between. The CDR3 is 15 residues long. Germline V lookup: CDR1 MGHRA, CDR2 YSYEKL. CDR3 protein: CASSQDDQDPDTQYF. The CDR3 region has the DNA TGCGCCAGCAGCCAAGATGACCAGGATCCAGATACGCAGTATTTT.

V usage is TRBV3-1 and J usage is TRBJ2-7, with 9 bases matching TRBD1. V lost 1 base and J lost 2; bases outside the gene matches: 3. Germline V gives CDR1 LGHDT, CDR2 YNNKEL (reference sequence). This CDR3 comprises 15 residues. Here the CDR3 DNA reads TGTGCCAGCAGCCAAGTTGGGGACAGGGCCTACGAGCAGTACTTC. Amino acid sequence: CASSQVGDRAYEQYF.